This is a list of T cell receptor beta chains from one sample in a study of blood T cell repertoires in COVID-19. Produced via immunoSEQ multiplex PCR; TCRdb's table is partial and in-frame only. The table records roughly 100,000 clones, roughly 90% of them present only once. The sequencing input was peripheral blood. These TCRs come from a human donor in a cohort sampled during active COVID-19. The CDR3 runs from the conserved cysteine through the conserved F or W. The D gene is left open where the match is weak. Expanded clones are given a class, and other clones once, few, many or no size at all.

>TRBV28|TRBD1|TRBJ1-2|.
TGTGCCAGCAGTACCGGGACAGGGGTCTATGGCTACACCTTC
CASSTGTGVYGYTF
>TRBV25-1|.|TRBJ1-1|.
TGTGCCAGCACCCCAGGGGACACTGAAGCTTTCTTT
CASTPGDTEAFF
>TRBV7-9|TRBD2|TRBJ2-3|.
TGTGCCAGCAGCTCCTGGACTAGCGGCACAGATACGCAGTATTTT
CASSSWTSGTDTQYF
>TRBV7-2|.|TRBJ2-1|.
TGTGCCAGCAGCTCATTGGGAGCCTTTGAACGACGCAATGAGCAGTTCTTC
CASSSLGAFERRNEQFF
>TRBV30|TRBD1|TRBJ2-7|once
TGTGCCTGGAGCACAGGGGGCGGGTACGAGCAGTACTTC
CAWSTGGGYEQYF
>TRBV4-1|TRBD1|TRBJ1-3|.
TGCGCCAGCAGCCAGCCCCGGGACAGGGGGCCTGGAAACACCATATATTTT
CASSQPRDRGPGNTIYF
>TRBV7-2|.|TRBJ2-7|.
TGTGCCAGCAGCTCGAGAGGGATCACGTCCTACGAGCAGTACTTC
CASSSRGITSYEQYF
>TRBV7-6|.|TRBJ1-2|.
TGTGCCAGCAGCTTATTGACACCCCGCGAGGGAGCTTTACTCTATGGCTACACCTTC
CASSLLTPREGALLYGYTF
>TRBV5-1|.|TRBJ1-6|.
TGCGCCAGCAGCTCGGAGCCGACAGCGCATATTTCACCCCTCCACTTT
CASSSEPTAHISPLHF
>TRBV5-6|.|TRBJ2-7|.
TGTGCCAGCAGCTTGGCCCAGCGGAGCTCCTACGAGCAGTACTTC
CASSLAQRSSYEQYF
>TRBV6-2/TRBV6-3|TRBD2|TRBJ2-3|.
TGTGCCAGCAGCCCTCAGACTAGCGGGAGGACTCGGGGTACGCAGTATTTT
CASSPQTSGRTRGTQYF
>TRBV30|.|TRBJ1-6|.
TGTGCCTGGGTCAGAGGCTGGTCACCCCTCCACTTT
CAWVRGWSPLHF
>TRBV4-1|.|TRBJ2-5|.
TGCGCCAGCAGCCAAGCCGACAGACAAGAGACCCAGTACTTC
CASSQADRQETQYF
>TRBV5-1|.|TRBJ2-1|.
TGCGCCAGCAGCTTGGTTGGGAGCCCCTACAATGAGCAGTTCTTC
CASSLVGSPYNEQFF
>TRBV9|.|TRBJ1-3|.
TGTGCCAGCAGCGTAGCCGCAAGAGGGTTGAACACCATATATTTT
CASSVAARGLNTIYF
>TRBV2|.|TRBJ2-7|.
TGTGCCAGCAGTGAATCGGGGAACTCCTACGAGCAGTACTTC
CASSESGNSYEQYF
>TRBV30|.|TRBJ2-3|.
TGTGCCTGGAACGACGGGTTGGGAGATACGCAGTATTTT
CAWNDGLGDTQYF
>TRBV20-1|.|TRBJ2-2|.
TGCAGTGCTAGTCCTCACAGAAACACCGGGGAGCTGTTTTTT
CSASPHRNTGELFF
>TRBV6-2/TRBV6-3|.|TRBJ2-7|.
TGTGCCAGCAGTTACGCCGGCTACGAGCAGTACTTC
CASSYAGYEQYF
>TRBV10-2|.|TRBJ2-7|.
TGCGCCAGCAAAGCAACAATGAGACGTTCGGGAGAGCAGTACTTC
CASKATMRRSGEQYF
>TRBV7-2|TRBD2|TRBJ2-5|few
TGTGCCAGCAGCTTGCGGGGGGGGACGCAAGAGACCCAGTACTTC
CASSLRGGTQETQYF
>TRBV3-1/TRBV3-2|.|TRBJ2-1|.
TGTGCCAGCAGCCAAGGAAGGGGCTCCTACAATGAGCAGTTCTTC
CASSQGRGSYNEQFF
>TRBV7-3|.|TRBJ2-1|.
TGTGCCAGCAGCTTAAGCGCCACCAATGAGCAGTTCTTC
CASSLSATNEQFF
>TRBV7-9|.|TRBJ2-3|.
TGTGCCAGCAGCTTCTTGAGGACTACAGATACGCAGTATTTT
CASSFLRTTDTQYF
>TRBV29-1|.|TRBJ2-7|.
TGCAGCGTTGAAAGCCGGGTTGGCGAGCAGTACTTC
CSVESRVGEQYF
>TRBV4-3|TRBD2|TRBJ2-7|.
TGCGCCAGCAGCCAAACACTAGCGCCGGGTTCCTACGAGCAGTACTTC
CASSQTLAPGSYEQYF
>TRBV7-9|.|TRBJ1-2|.
TGTGCCAGCTCCCCACCTCCCGACGGGGCTAACTATGGCTACACCTTC
CASSPPPDGANYGYTF
>TRBV13|.|TRBJ1-2|.
TGTGCCAGCAGCTTAGGGGAGACTGGCTATGGCTACACCTTC
CASSLGETGYGYTF
>TRBV28|TRBD1|TRBJ2-7|.
TGTGCCAGCAGACGACAGGGGTCCTCCTACGAGCAGTACTTC
CASRRQGSSYEQYF
>TRBV7-2|.|TRBJ2-3|.
TGTGCCAGCAGCCAGTTAGGGAAGGGGAGCACAGATACGCAGTATTTT
CASSQLGKGSTDTQYF
>TRBV4-2|.|TRBJ1-2|.
TGTGCCAGCAGATCAGGCCCCCCGGGAGAGCTCGCCGGCTACACCTTC
CASRSGPPGELAGYTF
>TRBV3-1/TRBV3-2|TRBD1|TRBJ2-7|.
TGTGCCAGCAGCCGGCCGGGACAGATAACCTACGAGCAGTACTTC
CASSRPGQITYEQYF
>TRBV12-3/TRBV12-4|TRBD1|TRBJ2-5|.
TGTGCCAGCAGACGGACAGGGTTTGAGACCCAGTACTTC
CASRRTGFETQYF
>TRBV28|.|TRBJ2-4|once
TGTGCCAGCAGTTTTCCCGGGACATCCAAAAACATTCAGTACTTC
CASSFPGTSKNIQYF
>TRBV27|.|TRBJ2-7|.
TGTGCCAGCAGTTTGAGAGGAAATTACTACGAGCAGTACTTC
CASSLRGNYYEQYF
>TRBV7-9|.|TRBJ2-1|.
TGTGCCAGCAGCTTAGTTCTGACAAACAATGAGCAGTTCTTC
CASSLVLTNNEQFF
>TRBV5-1|TRBD2|TRBJ2-7|.
TGCGCCAGCAGCTTCTGGGAGGGAGTGGGCGAGCAGTACTTC
CASSFWEGVGEQYF
>TRBV11-3|.|TRBJ2-5|.
TGTGCCAGCAGCTCCCCGTTCGACAGCCAAGAGACCCAGTACTTC
CASSSPFDSQETQYF
>TRBV3-1/TRBV3-2|.|TRBJ2-2|.
TGTGCCAGCAGCCTACCTCTTTTCCAAAAGAGGACCGGGGAGCTGTTTTTT
CASSLPLFQKRTGELFF
>TRBV6-5|TRBD1|TRBJ2-7|.
TGTGCCAGCAGCACCACAGGGGCGGAATACAGGGTGCAGTACTTC
CASSTTGAEYRVQYF
>TRBV4-3|.|TRBJ2-1|.
TGCGCCAGCAGCCAAGTCGGGGGTCTGAGCTCCTACAATGAGCAGTTCTTC
CASSQVGGLSSYNEQFF
>TRBV4-3|TRBD1|TRBJ2-7|.
TGCGCCAGCAGCCAAGAGACAGGGGGTATCGAGCAGTACTTC
CASSQETGGIEQYF
>TRBV3-1/TRBV3-2|.|TRBJ1-1|.
TGTGCCAGCAGCCAATCAATTGTGGGGGCCGCTGAAGCTTTCTTT
CASSQSIVGAAEAFF
>TRBV9|.|TRBJ2-3|.
TGTGCCAGCAGCGCCAGGGACTCCAGACTCACAGATACGCAGTATTTT
CASSARDSRLTDTQYF
>TRBV30|.|TRBJ2-3|.
TGTGCCTGGAGTGGAATCAGGCGGGGTGGATTCGGAGATACGCAGTATTTT
CAWSGIRRGGFGDTQYF
>TRBV7-8|TRBD2|TRBJ2-1|.
TGTGCCAGCAGCCCCAAGGCAGCGGGAGCGTCCGACAATGAGCAGTTCTTC
CASSPKAAGASDNEQFF
>TRBV3-1/TRBV3-2|TRBD2|TRBJ2-7|.
TGTGCCAGCAGCTTAGCGGGGAACTCCTACGAGCAGTACTTC
CASSLAGNSYEQYF
>TRBV9|.|TRBJ2-3|.
TGTGCCAGCAGCGTAGGCCCGGGTAGCACAGATACGCAGTATTTT
CASSVGPGSTDTQYF
>TRBV6-6|TRBD2|TRBJ2-7|.
TGTGCCAGCAGGGGACTAGCGGGGCCTTCCTACGAGCAGTACTTC
CASRGLAGPSYEQYF
>TRBV14|.|TRBJ2-1|.
TGTGCCAGCAGCCAAGATCTGTACAATGAGCAGTTCTTC
CASSQDLYNEQFF
>TRBV9|TRBD2|TRBJ2-2|.
TGTGCCAGCAGCGTGGGGGGTTCTTTAGCGGGAGACACCGGGGAGCTGTTTTTT
CASSVGGSLAGDTGELFF
>TRBV11-2|TRBD1|TRBJ2-6|.
TGTGCCAGCAGCATACGGACAGGGGGGGGTGCAGGGGCCAACGTCCTGACTTTC
CASSIRTGGGAGANVLTF
>TRBV7-8|TRBD1|TRBJ2-2|.
TGTGCCAGCAGCCAAAACCCGGGACAGGGGGCCGGGGAGCTGTTTTTT
CASSQNPGQGAGELFF
>TRBV29-1|.|TRBJ2-1|.
TGCAGCGCGGTTCGGCCGGGGAGCTCCTACAATGAGCAGTTCTTC
CSAVRPGSSYNEQFF
>TRBV27|.|TRBJ2-7|.
TGTGCCAGCAGTTTCGGCGGGGTCGAGCAGTACTTC
CASSFGGVEQYF
>TRBV29-1|.|TRBJ1-2|.
TGCAGCGTTTCCAGAAACCCCTTGTTATATGGCTACACCTTC
CSVSRNPLLYGYTF
>TRBV5-5|.|TRBJ2-7|.
TGTGCCACCAGAGTCGGTCCCTCCTACGAGCAGTACTTC
CATRVGPSYEQYF
>TRBV7-8|.|TRBJ2-7|.
TGTGCCAGCAGCTTAGATCCATCCTACGAGCAGTACTTC
CASSLDPSYEQYF